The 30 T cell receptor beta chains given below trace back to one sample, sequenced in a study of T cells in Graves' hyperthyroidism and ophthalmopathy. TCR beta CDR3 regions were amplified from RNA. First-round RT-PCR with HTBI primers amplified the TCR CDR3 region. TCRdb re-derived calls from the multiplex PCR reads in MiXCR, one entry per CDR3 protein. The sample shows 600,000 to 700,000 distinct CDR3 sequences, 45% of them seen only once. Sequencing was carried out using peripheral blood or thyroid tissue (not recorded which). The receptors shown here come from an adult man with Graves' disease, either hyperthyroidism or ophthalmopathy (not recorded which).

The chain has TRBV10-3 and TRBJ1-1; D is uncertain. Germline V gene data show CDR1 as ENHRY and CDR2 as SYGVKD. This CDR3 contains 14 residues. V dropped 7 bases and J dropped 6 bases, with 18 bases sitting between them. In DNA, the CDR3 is TGTGCCATCACCCCCTCCCTAGGACTAGCTGAAGCTTTCTTT. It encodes CAITPSLGLAEAFF.

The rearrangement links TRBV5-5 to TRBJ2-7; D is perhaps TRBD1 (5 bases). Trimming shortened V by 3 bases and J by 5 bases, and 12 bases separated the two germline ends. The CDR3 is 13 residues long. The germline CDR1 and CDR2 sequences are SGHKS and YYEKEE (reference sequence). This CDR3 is CASSSSTAHEQYF. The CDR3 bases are TGTGCCAGCAGCTCGTCGACAGCCCACGAGCAGTACTTC.

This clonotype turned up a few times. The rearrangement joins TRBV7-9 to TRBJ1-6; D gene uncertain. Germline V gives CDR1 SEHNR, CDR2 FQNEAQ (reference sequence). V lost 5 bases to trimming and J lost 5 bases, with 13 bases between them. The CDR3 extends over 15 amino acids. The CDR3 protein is CASSQGYRDNSPLHF. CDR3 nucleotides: TGTGCCAGCAGCCAAGGATACCGGGATAATTCACCCCTCCACTTT.

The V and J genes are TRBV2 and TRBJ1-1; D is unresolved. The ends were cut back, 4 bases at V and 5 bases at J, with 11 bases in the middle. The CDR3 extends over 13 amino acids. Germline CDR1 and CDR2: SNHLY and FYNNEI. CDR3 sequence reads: CASSVQEATEAFF. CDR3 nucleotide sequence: TGTGCCAGCAGTGTCCAGGAGGCAACTGAAGCTTTCTTT.

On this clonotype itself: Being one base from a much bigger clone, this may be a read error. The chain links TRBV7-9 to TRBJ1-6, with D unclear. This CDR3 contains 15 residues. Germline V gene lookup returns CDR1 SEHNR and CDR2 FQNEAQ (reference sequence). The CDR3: CASSLGYWGDSPPHF. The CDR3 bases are TGTGCCAGCAGCTTAGGTTACTGGGGAGATTCACCCCCCCACTTT.

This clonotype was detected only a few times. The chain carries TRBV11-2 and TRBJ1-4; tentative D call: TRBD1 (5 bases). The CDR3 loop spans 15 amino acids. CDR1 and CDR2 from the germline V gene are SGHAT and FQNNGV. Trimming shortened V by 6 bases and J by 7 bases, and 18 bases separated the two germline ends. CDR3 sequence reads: CASSSHGDRGEKLFF. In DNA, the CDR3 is TGTGCCAGCAGTTCCCATGGGGATAGGGGTGAAAAACTGTTTTTT.

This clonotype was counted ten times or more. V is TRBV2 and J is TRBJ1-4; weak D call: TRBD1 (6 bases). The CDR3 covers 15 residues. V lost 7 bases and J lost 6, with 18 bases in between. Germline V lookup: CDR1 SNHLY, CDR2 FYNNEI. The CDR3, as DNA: TGTGCCAGCACACTGTTCGCAGGGGTCGATGAAAAACTGTTTTTT. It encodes CASTLFAGVDEKLFF.

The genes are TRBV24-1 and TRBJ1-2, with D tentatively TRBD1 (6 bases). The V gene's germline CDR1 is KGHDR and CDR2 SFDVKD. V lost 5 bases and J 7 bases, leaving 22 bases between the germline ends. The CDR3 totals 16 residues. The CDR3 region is CATSAPGTWTTLGYTF. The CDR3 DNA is TGTGCCACCAGTGCCCCCGGGACATGGACTACGCTTGGCTACACCTTC.

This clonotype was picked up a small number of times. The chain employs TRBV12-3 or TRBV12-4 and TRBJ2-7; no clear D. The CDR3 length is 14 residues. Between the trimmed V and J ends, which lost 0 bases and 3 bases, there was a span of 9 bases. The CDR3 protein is CASSLALTGYEQYF. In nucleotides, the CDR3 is TGTGCCAGCAGTTTAGCGCTGACGGGCTACGAGCAGTACTTC.

CDR3 sequence reads: CASTPGLAGFEQYF. In DNA, the CDR3 is TGTGCCAGCACCCCCGGACTAGCGGGATTTGAGCAGTACTTC. The chain recombines TRBV12-3 or TRBV12-4 with TRBJ2-7; 12 positions match TRBD2. Trimming removed 7 bases from V and 7 bases from J; junction bases left unmatched: 8. The CDR3 covers 14 residues.

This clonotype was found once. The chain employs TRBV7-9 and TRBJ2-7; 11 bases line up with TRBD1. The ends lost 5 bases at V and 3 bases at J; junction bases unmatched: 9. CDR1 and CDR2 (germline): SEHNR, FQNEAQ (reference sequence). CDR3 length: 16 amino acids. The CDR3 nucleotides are TGTGCCAGCAGCCTGGGGGGGGGGACAGGGGGCTACGAGCAGTACTTC. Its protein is CASSLGGGTGGYEQYF.

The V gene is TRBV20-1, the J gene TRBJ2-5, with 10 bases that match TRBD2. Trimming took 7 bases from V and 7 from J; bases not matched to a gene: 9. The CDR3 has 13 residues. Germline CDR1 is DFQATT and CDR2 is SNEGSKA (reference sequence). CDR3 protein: CSEERGGPGTQYF. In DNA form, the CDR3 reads TGCAGTGAAGAGCGGGGGGGGCCGGGGACCCAGTACTTC.

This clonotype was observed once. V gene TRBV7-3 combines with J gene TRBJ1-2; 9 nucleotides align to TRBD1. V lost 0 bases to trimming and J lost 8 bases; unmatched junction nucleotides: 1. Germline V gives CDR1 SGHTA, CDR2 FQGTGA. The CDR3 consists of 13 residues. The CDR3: CASSLTTGGGYTF. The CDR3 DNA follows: TGTGCCAGCAGCTTAACAACAGGGGGCGGCTACACCTTC.

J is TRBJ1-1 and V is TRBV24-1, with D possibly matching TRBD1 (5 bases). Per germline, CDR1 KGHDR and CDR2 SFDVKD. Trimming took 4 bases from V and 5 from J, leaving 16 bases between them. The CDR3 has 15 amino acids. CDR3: CATSEYAGKGTEAFF. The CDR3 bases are TGTGCCACCAGTGAATACGCAGGGAAGGGGACTGAAGCTTTCTTT.

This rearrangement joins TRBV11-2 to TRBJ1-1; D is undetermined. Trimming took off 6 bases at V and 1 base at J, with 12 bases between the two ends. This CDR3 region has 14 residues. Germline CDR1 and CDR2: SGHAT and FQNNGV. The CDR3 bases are TGTGCCAGCAGTCCTTTCGGGGAGAACACTGAAGCTTTCTTT. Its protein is CASSPFGENTEAFF. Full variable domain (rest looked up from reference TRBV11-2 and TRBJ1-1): EAGVAQSPRYKIIEKRQSVAFWCNPISGHATLYWYQQILGQGPKLLIQFQNNGVVDDSQLPKDRFSAERLKGVDSTLKIQPAKLEDSAVYLCASSPFGENTEAFFGQGTRLTVV.

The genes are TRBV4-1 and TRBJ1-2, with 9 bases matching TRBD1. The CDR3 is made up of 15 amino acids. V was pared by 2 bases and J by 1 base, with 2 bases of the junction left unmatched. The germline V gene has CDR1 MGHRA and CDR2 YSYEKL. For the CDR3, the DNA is TGCGCCAGCAGCCAAACGGGACAGGGTAACTATGGCTACACCTTC. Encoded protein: CASSQTGQGNYGYTF.

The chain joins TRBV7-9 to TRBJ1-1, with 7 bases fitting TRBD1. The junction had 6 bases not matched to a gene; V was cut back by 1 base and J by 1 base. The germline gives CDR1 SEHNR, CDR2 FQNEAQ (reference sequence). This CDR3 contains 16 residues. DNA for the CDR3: TGTGCCAGCAGCTTAGATTACAGGGGCTCGAACACTGAAGCTTTCTTT. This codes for CASSLDYRGSNTEAFF.

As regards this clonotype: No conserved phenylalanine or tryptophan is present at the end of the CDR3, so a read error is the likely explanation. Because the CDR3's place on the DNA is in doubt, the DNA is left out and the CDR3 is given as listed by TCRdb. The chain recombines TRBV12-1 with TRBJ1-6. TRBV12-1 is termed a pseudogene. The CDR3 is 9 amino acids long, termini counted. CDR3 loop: CASSYPPIG.

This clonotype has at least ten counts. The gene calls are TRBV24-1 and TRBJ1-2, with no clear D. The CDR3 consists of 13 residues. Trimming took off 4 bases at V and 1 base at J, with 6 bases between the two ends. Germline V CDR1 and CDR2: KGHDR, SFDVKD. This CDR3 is CATSEGVNYGYTF. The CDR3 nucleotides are TGTGCCACCAGTGAAGGCGTTAACTATGGCTACACCTTC.

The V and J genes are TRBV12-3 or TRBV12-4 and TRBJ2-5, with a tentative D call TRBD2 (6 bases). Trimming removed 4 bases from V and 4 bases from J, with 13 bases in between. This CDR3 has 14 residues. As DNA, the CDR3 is TGTGCCAGCAGTTACTCGGGGGAGACAGAGACCCAGTACTTC. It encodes CASSYSGETETQYF.

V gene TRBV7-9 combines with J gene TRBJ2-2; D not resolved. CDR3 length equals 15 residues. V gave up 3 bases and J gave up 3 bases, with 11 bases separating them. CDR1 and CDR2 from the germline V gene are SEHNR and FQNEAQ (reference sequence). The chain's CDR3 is CASSFDSGYTGELFF. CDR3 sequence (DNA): TGTGCCAGCAGCTTCGACTCAGGATACACCGGGGAGCTGTTTTTT.

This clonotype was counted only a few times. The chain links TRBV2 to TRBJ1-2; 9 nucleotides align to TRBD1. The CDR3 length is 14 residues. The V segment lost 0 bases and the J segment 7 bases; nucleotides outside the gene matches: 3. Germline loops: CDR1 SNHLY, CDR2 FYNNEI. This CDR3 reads CASSEAWTGVGYTF. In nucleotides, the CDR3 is TGTGCCAGCAGTGAAGCCTGGACAGGGGTTGGCTACACCTTC. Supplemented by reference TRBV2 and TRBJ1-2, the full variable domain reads EPEVTQTPSHQVTQMGQEVILRCVPISNHLYFYWYRQILGQKVEFLVSFYNNEISEKSEIFDDQFSVERPDGSNFTLKIRSTKLEDSAMYFCASSEAWTGVGYTFGSGTRLTVV.

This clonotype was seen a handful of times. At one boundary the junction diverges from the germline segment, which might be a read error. CDR3 DNA: TGTGCCAGCAGTTATGATCGGGCGGAGGGGCTATTGGCTCAGCCCCAGCATTTT. The encoded protein is CASSYDRAEGLLAQPQHF. The J gene is TRBJ1-5, the V gene TRBV10-3, with TRBD1 as a possible D gene (5 bases). The CDR3 is 18 amino acids. Germline V lookup: CDR1 ENHRY, CDR2 SYGVKD.

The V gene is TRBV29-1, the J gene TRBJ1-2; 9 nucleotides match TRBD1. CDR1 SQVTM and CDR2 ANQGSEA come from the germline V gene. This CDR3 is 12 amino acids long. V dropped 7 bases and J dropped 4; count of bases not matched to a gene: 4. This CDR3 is CSAVTGGYGYTF. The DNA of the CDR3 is TGCAGCGCAGTGACAGGGGGCTATGGCTACACCTTC. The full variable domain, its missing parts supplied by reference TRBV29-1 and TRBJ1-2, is SAVISQKPSRDICQRGTSLTIQCQVDSQVTMMFWYRQQPGQSLTLIATANQGSEATYESGFVIDKFPISRPNLTFSTLTVSNMSPEDSSIYLCSAVTGGYGYTFGSGTRLTVV.

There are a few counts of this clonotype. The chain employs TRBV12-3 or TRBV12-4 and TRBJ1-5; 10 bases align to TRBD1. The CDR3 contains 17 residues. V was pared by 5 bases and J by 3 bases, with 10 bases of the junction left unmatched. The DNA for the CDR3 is TGTGCCAGCAGTCGCGAGATTGGGACAGGGGACAATCAGCCCCAGCATTTT. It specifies CASSREIGTGDNQPQHF.

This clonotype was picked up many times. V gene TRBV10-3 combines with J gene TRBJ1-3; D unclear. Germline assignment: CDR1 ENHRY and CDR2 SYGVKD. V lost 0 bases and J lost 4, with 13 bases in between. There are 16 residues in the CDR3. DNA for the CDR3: TGTGCCATCAGTGAGTCGTTAGGGTCGCTGGGAAACACCATATATTTT. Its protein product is CAISESLGSLGNTIYF.

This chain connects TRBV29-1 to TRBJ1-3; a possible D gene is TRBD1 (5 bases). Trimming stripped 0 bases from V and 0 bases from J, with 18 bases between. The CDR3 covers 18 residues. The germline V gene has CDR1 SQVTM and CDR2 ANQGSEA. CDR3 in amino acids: CSVEDQHGTAVSGNTIYF. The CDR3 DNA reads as TGCAGCGTTGAAGATCAGCACGGGACGGCCGTCTCTGGAAACACCATATATTTT.

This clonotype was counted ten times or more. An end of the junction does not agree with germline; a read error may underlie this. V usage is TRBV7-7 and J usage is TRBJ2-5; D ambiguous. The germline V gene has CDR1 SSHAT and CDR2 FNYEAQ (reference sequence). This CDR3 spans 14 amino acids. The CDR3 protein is CASSLLQNQETQYF. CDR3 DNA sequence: TGTGCTAGCAGCTTACTACAGAATCAAGAGACCCAGTACTTC. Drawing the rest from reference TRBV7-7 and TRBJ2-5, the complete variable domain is GAGVSQSPRYKVTKRGQDVTLRCDPISSHATLYWYQQALGQGPEFLTYFNYEAQPDKSGLPSDRFSAERPEGSISTLTIQRTEQRDSAMYRCASSLLQNQETQYFGPGTRLLVL.

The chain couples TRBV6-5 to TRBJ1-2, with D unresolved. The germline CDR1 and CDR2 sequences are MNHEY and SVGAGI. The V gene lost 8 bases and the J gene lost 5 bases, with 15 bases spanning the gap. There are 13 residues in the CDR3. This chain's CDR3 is CASGYGEGYGYTF. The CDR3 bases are TGTGCCAGCGGGTATGGGGAGGGATATGGCTACACCTTC.

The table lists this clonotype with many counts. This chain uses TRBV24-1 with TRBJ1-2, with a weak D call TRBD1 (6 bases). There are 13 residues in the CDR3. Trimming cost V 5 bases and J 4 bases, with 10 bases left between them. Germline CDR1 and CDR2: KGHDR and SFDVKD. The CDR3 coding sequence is TGTGCCACCAGTGCAGGGGCCTTCTATGGCTACACCTTC. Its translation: CATSAGAFYGYTF.